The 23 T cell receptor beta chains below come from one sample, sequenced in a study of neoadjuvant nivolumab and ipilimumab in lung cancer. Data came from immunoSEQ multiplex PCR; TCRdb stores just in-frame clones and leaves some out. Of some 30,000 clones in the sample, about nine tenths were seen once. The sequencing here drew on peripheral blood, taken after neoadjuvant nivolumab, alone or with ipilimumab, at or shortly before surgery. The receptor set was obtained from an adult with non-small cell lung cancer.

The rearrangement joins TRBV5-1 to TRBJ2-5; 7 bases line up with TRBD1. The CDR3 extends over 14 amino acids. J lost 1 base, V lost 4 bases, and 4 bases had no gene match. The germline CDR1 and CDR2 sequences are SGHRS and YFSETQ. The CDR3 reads CASSLGQIQETQYF. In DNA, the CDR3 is TGCGCCAGCAGCCTGGGACAGATCCAAGAGACCCAGTACTTC. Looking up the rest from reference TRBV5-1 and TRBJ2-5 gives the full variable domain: KAGVTQTPRYLIKTRGQQVTLSCSPISGHRSVSWYQQTPGQGLQFLFEYFSETQRNKGNFPGRFSGRQFSNSRSEMNVSTLELGDSALYLCASSLGQIQETQYFGPGTRLLVL.

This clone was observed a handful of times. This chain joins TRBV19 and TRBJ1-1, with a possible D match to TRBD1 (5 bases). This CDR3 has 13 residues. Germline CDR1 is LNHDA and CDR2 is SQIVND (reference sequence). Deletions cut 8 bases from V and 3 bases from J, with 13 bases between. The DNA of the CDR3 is TGTGCCAGTCAGAGCCCGGGGGACACTGAAGCTTTCTTT. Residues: CASQSPGDTEAFF. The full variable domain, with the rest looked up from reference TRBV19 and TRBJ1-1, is DGGITQSPKYLFRKEGQNVTLSCEQNLNHDAMYWYRQDPGQGLRLIYYSQIVNDFQKGDIAEGYSVSREKKESFPLTVTSAQKNPTAFYLCASQSPGDTEAFFGQGTRLTVV.

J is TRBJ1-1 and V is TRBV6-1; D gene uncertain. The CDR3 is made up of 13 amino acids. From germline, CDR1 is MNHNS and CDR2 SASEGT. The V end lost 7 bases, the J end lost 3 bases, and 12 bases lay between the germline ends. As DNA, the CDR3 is TGTGCCAGCACTAAGGGTAGGGACACTGAAGCTTTCTTT. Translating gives CASTKGRDTEAFF.

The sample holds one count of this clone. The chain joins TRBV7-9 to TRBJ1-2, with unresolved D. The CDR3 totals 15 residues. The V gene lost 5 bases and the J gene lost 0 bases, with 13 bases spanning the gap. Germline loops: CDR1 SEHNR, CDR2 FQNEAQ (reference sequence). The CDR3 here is CASSPRRGTNYGYTF. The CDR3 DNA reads TGTGCCAGCAGCCCACGTCGGGGTACTAACTATGGCTACACCTTC.

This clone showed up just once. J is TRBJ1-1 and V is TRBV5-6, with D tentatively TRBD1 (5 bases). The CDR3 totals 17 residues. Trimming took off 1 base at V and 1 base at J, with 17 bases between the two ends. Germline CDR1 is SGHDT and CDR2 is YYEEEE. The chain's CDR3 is CASSLRLRNRPNTEAFF. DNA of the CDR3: TGTGCCAGCAGCTTGAGGCTGAGGAACAGGCCGAACACTGAAGCTTTCTTT.

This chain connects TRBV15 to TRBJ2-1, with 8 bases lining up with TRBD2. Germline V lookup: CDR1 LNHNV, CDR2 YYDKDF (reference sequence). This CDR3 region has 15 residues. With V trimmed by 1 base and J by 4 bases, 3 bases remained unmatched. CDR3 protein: CATSRGSGAYNEQFF. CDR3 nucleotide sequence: TGTGCCACCAGCAGAGGTAGCGGGGCTTACAATGAGCAGTTCTTC.

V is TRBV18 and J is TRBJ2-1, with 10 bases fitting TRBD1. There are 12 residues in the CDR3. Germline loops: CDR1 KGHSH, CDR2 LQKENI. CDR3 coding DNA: TGTGCTACGAGGGGACAGGGGAATGAGCAGTTCTTC. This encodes CATRGQGNEQFF.

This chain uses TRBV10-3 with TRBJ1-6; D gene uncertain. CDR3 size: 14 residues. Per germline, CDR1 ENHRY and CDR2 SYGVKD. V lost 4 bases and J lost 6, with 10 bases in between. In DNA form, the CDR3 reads TGTGCCATCAGTGTGACCGGAGGTAATTCACCCCTCCACTTT. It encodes CAISVTGGNSPLHF.

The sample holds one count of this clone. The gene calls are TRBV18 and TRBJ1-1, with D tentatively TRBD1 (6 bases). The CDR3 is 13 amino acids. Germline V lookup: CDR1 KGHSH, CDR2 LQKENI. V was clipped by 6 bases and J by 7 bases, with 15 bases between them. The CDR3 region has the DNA TGTGCCAGCTCTCCCAGGGGCGGGGGTGAAGCTTTCTTT. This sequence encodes CASSPRGGGEAFF. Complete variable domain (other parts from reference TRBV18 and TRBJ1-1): NAGVMQNPRHLVRRRGQEARLRCSPMKGHSHVYWYRQLPEEGLKFMVYLQKENIIDESGMPKERFSAEFPKEGPSILRIQQVVRGDSAAYFCASSPRGGGEAFFGQGTRLTVV.

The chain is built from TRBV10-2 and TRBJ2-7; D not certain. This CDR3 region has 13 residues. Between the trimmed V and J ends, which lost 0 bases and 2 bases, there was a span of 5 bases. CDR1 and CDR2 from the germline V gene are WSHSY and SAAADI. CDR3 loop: CASSESGTYEQYF. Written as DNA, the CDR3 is TGCGCCAGCAGTGAGTCTGGGACCTACGAGCAGTACTTC.

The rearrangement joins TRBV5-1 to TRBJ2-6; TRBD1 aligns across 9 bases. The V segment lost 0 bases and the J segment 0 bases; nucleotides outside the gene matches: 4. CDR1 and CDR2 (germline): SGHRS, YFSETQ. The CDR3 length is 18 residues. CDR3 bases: TGCGCCAGCAGCTTGGCCGGGACAGGGCTCTCTGGGGCCAACGTCCTGACTTTC. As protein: CASSLAGTGLSGANVLTF.

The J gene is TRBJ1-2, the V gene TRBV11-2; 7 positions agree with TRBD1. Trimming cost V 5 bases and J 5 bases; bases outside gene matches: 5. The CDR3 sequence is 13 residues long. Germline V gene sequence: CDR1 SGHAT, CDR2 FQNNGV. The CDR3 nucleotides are TGTGCCAGCAGCCCTGACAGGGATTATGGCTACACCTTC. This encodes CASSPDRDYGYTF.

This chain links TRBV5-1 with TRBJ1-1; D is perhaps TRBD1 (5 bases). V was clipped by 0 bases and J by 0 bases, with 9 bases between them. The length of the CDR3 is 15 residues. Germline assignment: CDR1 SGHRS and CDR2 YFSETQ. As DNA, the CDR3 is TGCGCCAGCAGCTTGGAGGGGAGCATGAACACTGAAGCTTTCTTT. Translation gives CASSLEGSMNTEAFF.

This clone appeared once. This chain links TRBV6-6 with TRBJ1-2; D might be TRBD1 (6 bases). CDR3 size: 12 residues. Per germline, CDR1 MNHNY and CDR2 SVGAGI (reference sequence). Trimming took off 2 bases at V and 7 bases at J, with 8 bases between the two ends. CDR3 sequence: CASSYEGVGYTF. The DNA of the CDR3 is TGTGCCAGCAGTTACGAGGGGGTTGGCTACACCTTC.

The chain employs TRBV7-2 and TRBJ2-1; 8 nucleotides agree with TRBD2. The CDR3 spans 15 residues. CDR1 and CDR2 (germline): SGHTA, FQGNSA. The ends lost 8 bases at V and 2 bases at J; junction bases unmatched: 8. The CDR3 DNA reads TGTGCCAGCCTCCGGGGGGGTCAACCCTACAATGAGCAGTTCTTC. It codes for CASLRGGQPYNEQFF.

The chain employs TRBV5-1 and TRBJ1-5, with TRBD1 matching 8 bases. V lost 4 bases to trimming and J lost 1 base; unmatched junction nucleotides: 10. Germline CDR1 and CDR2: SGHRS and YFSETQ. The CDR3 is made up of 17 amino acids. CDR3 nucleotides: TGCGCCAGCAGCCCGCAGGGGGCGGTGCCAAGCAATCAGCCCCAGCATTTT. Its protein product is CASSPQGAVPSNQPQHF.

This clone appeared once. The CDR3 is CASSLESATNYGYTF. The DNA of the CDR3 is TGTGCCAGCAGCTTAGAATCAGCCACTAACTATGGCTACACCTTC. The rearrangement links TRBV11-2 to TRBJ1-2; D is unresolved. The V and J ends lost 0 bases and 0 bases respectively, with 8 bases between them. CDR1 and CDR2 from the germline V gene are SGHAT and FQNNGV. The CDR3 sequence is 15 residues long.

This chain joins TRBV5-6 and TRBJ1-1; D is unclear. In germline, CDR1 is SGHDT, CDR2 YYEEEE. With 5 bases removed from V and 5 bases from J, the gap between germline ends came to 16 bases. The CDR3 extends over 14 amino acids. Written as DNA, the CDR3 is TGTGCCAGCAGTCCCCCCTTGGGTGGAACTGAAGCTTTCTTT. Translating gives CASSPPLGGTEAFF.

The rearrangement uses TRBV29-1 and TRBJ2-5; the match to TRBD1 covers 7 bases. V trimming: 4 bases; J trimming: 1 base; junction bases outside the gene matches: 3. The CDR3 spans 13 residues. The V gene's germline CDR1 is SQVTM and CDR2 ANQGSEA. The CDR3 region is CSVAGTAQETQYF. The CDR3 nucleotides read TGCAGCGTTGCTGGGACAGCCCAAGAGACCCAGTACTTC.

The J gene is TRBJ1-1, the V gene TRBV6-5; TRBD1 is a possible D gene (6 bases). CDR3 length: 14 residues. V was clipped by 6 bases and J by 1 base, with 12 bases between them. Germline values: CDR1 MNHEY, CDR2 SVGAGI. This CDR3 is CASRLQGGNTEAFF. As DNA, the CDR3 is TGTGCCAGCAGACTACAGGGAGGGAACACTGAAGCTTTCTTT.

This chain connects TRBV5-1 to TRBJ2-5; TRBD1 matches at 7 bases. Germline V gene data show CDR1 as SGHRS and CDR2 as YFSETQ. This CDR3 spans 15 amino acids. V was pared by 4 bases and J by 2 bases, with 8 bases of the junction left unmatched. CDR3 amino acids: CASSATGLGQETQYF. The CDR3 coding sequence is TGCGCCAGCAGCGCGACAGGGCTCGGACAAGAGACCCAGTACTTC.

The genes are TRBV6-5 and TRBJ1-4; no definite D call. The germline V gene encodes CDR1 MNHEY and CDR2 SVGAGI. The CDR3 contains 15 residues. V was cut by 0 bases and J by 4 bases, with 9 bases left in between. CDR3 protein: CASSYSRSDNEKLFF. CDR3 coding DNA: TGTGCCAGCAGTTACTCGAGGTCCGATAATGAAAAACTGTTTTTT.

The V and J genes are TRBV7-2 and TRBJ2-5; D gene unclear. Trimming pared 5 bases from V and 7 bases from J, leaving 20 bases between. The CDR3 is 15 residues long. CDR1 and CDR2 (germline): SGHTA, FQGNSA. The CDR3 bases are TGTGCCAGCAGCCAATCAGTTGCGGTCCTAGGGACCCAGTACTTC. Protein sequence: CASSQSVAVLGTQYF.